These 27 T cell receptor beta chains share one sample of origin, sequenced in a study of cytomegalovirus exposure and HLA in healthy donors. With 60 Vbeta and 13 Jbeta primers, the PCR was carried out. This table comes from immunoSEQ multiplex PCR, and its TCRdb copy is limited to in-frame clones, with some not included. This table has about 120,000 clones, roughly 82% appearing once. What was sequenced was PBMCs. These receptors originate from a human donor in good health.

In its sample, this clone was seen a few times. J is TRBJ1-1 and V is TRBV6-4; 10 bases map to TRBD1. The V gene's germline CDR1 is MRHNA and CDR2 SNTAGT. The CDR3 loop spans 15 amino acids. Trimming at V came to 5 bases and at J to 5 bases, leaving 8 bases not matched to a gene. The CDR3 nucleotides read TGTGCCAGCAGTCCGCGGACAGGGGGGGGGACTGAAGCTTTCTTT. Its protein product is CASSPRTGGGTEAFF.

The rearrangement uses TRBV5-1 and TRBJ2-7, with TRBD1 matching over 7 bases. Germline loops: CDR1 SGHRS, CDR2 YFSETQ. The ends lost 3 bases at V and 2 bases at J; junction bases unmatched: 8. The CDR3 runs to 15 residues. The CDR3 DNA reads as TGCGCCAGCAGCTCCCGGGACAGAGGACCCTACGAGCAGTACTTC. Its protein is CASSSRDRGPYEQYF.

The chain links TRBV30 to TRBJ2-7; D perhaps matches TRBD1 (6 bases). V gave up 5 bases and J gave up 3 bases, with 17 bases separating them. The CDR3 has 14 amino acids. Germline V CDR1 and CDR2: GTSNPN, SVGIG (reference sequence). The DNA for the CDR3 is TGTGCCTGGGCCCCTACAGGGTGGGACTACGAGCAGTACTTC. It translates to CAWAPTGWDYEQYF. Full variable domain (rest looked up from reference TRBV30 and TRBJ2-7): SQTIHQWPATLVQPVGSPLSLECTVEGTSNPNLYWYRQAAGRGLQLLFYSVGIGQISSEVPQNLSASRPQDRQFILSSKKLLLSDSGFYLCAWAPTGWDYEQYFGPGTRLTVT.

The genes are TRBV28 and TRBJ2-7; weak D call: TRBD1 (5 bases). Per germline, CDR1 MDHEN and CDR2 SYDVKM. The ends were cut back, 3 bases at V and 7 bases at J, with 22 bases in the middle. The CDR3 covers 16 residues. The CDR3 loop is CASSFPPTAPTDEQYF. The CDR3 DNA follows: TGTGCCAGCAGTTTTCCCCCGACAGCCCCGACGGATGAGCAGTACTTC.

This chain joins TRBV6-5 and TRBJ2-2; 7 bases are a match to TRBD1. The J segment lost 2 bases and the V segment lost 7 bases, leaving 7 bases of the junction unmatched. This CDR3 has 15 residues. Looked up from germline, CDR1 is MNHEY and CDR2 is SVGAGI. The CDR3 spells CASTSGQKNTGELFF. The DNA of the CDR3 is TGTGCCAGCACTTCGGGACAGAAAAACACCGGGGAGCTGTTTTTT.

The V call is TRBV27, the J call TRBJ2-2; 11 positions match TRBD2. The V segment lost 7 bases and the J segment 6 bases; nucleotides outside the gene matches: 13. The CDR3 runs to 17 residues. Germline CDR1 is MNHEY and CDR2 is SMNVEV (reference sequence). CDR3 nucleotide sequence: TGTGCCAGCACCCTTTTCCGGACTAGCGGGCTCCCCGGGGAGCTGTTTTTT. It translates to CASTLFRTSGLPGELFF.

Note on this clone: The junction differs from germline at one of its ends, possibly a read error. V usage is TRBV7-7 and J usage is TRBJ2-1; the match to TRBD2 covers 9 bases. The CDR3 is 15 residues long. Germline values: CDR1 SSHAT, CDR2 FNYEAQ (reference sequence). CDR3 nucleotide sequence: TGTGCTAGCAGCCAGTCCCTTGGGCTAGCGGGAAGACAGTTCTTC. Its translation is CASSQSLGLAGRQFF.

The chain joins TRBV19 to TRBJ1-5; D unresolved. V was shortened by 6 bases and J by 7 bases, with 16 bases between the two germline ends. The germline V gene encodes CDR1 LNHDA and CDR2 SQIVND (reference sequence). The CDR3 covers 14 residues. The CDR3 sequence is CASRHTFLVQPQHF. CDR3 DNA: TGTGCCAGTAGACATACGTTTTTGGTCCAGCCCCAGCATTTT.

The chain joins TRBV28 to TRBJ1-4; D remains ambiguous. The CDR3 spans 14 residues. V lost 0 bases and J lost 2, with 4 bases in between. Germline V gene data show CDR1 as MDHEN and CDR2 as SYDVKM. CDR3 in DNA: TGTGCCAGCAGTTTATGGAGGACTAATGAAAAACTGTTTTTT. This sequence encodes CASSLWRTNEKLFF.

V is TRBV27 and J is TRBJ2-7, with D perhaps matching TRBD2 (5 bases). V shed 5 bases and J shed 3 bases, with 17 bases lying between them. CDR3 length: 15 residues. Germline V CDR1 and CDR2: MNHEY, SMNVEV (reference sequence). Here the CDR3 DNA reads TGTGCCAGCAGTGTCTCTACCCCTGGGAGCTACGAGCAGTACTTC. This encodes CASSVSTPGSYEQYF.

The chain uses TRBV7-2 and TRBJ1-5, with D possibly TRBD1 on 6 matching bases. CDR1 SGHTA and CDR2 FQGNSA come from the germline V gene. Trimming stripped 2 bases from V and 12 bases from J, with 20 bases between. The CDR3 is 15 residues long. This CDR3 is CASSLSLGATGLQHF. The DNA for the CDR3 is TGTGCCAGCAGCTTATCCCTAGGGGCCACAGGGCTCCAGCATTTT.

The rearrangement joins TRBV29-1 to TRBJ1-2, with TRBD1 matching over 8 bases. The trim removed 2 bases at V and 4 bases at J, leaving 6 bases unmatched. The V gene's germline CDR1 is SQVTM and CDR2 ANQGSEA. The CDR3 length is 14 residues. CDR3 DNA: TGCAGCGTTGAACAGGGGGCTTCTAGCTATGGCTACACCTTC. Its protein is CSVEQGASSYGYTF.

The genes are TRBV2 and TRBJ1-1; the D is unclear. The germline V gene encodes CDR1 SNHLY and CDR2 FYNNEI. The CDR3 runs 13 residues. Trimming stripped 7 bases from V and 1 base from J, with 10 bases between. CDR3 nucleotides: TGTGCCAGCATCTTAGAGGCGAACACTGAAGCTTTCTTT. Translating it yields CASILEANTEAFF.

The chain employs TRBV5-1 and TRBJ2-1, with 7 bases fitting TRBD1. The CDR3 runs 15 residues. Germline V gives CDR1 SGHRS, CDR2 YFSETQ. J gave up 9 bases and V 4 bases, and 13 bases lay outside the gene matches. CDR3 in amino acids: CASSPSGTAPTEQFF. The CDR3, as DNA: TGCGCCAGCAGCCCCTCCGGGACAGCTCCCACTGAGCAGTTCTTC.

The chain uses TRBV10-3 and TRBJ2-7; 8 bases are a match to TRBD1. Germline lookup yields CDR1 ENHRY and CDR2 SYGVKD. This CDR3 has 17 residues. Trimming cost V 5 bases and J 4 bases; bases outside gene matches: 16. This CDR3 is CAISPPPGGQAVYEQYF. The CDR3 DNA is TGTGCCATCAGTCCGCCCCCCGGGGGACAGGCTGTATACGAGCAGTACTTC.

The rearrangement links TRBV6-5 to TRBJ2-7; a weak D match, TRBD2 (5 bases). Trimming left V 6 bases short and J 7 bases short, with 19 bases between. Germline-derived CDR1 and CDR2 are MNHEY and SVGAGI. This CDR3 region has 14 residues. The CDR3 nucleotides are TGTGCCAGCAGCCTAATTTCTGGCCGGAGGGAGCAGTACTTC. Amino acids: CASSLISGRREQYF.

This sequence joins TRBV7-8 and TRBJ2-6; 8 nucleotides match TRBD2. Germline trimming cut 2 bases from V and 2 bases from J; bases unmatched to any gene: 5. The CDR3 sequence is 17 residues long. Germline V gene lookup returns CDR1 SGHVS and CDR2 FQNEAQ. The CDR3 region is CASSLSGGGTGANVLTF. The CDR3 DNA is TGTGCCAGCAGCTTATCGGGAGGGGGGACTGGGGCCAACGTCCTGACTTTC.

This clone has only a few counts. This sequence joins TRBV30 and TRBJ1-2, with D perhaps matching TRBD1 (5 bases). This CDR3 has 12 amino acids. The germline V gene encodes CDR1 GTSNPN and CDR2 SVGIG (reference sequence). V was trimmed by 3 bases and J by 8 bases, leaving 13 bases between them. The CDR3 sequence is CAWSLGVGGYTF. CDR3 bases: TGTGCCTGGAGCCTAGGGGTGGGAGGCTACACCTTC.

This clone occurred a few times. CDR3 residues: CAISGDRRGRNTEAFF. The CDR3 DNA follows: TGTGCCATCAGTGGAGATAGACGTGGGCGCAACACTGAAGCTTTCTTT. This chain joins TRBV10-3 and TRBJ1-1; no firm D call. V was shortened by 4 bases and J by 2 bases, with 17 bases between the two germline ends. Germline values: CDR1 ENHRY, CDR2 SYGVKD. The CDR3 is 16 residues long.

The chain has TRBV19 and TRBJ2-6; TRBD1 agrees at 7 bases. With 10 bases clipped from V and 0 bases from J, the junction kept 12 bases outside the gene matches. Germline CDR1 is LNHDA and CDR2 is SQIVND (reference sequence). This CDR3 comprises 17 residues. CDR3 coding DNA: TGTGCCACCACCCGGGGACAGACAAACTCTGGGGCCAACGTCCTGACTTTC. Protein product: CATTRGQTNSGANVLTF.

This chain links TRBV13 with TRBJ1-1; 10 bases fit TRBD1. The CDR3 consists of 18 residues. V was pared by 4 bases and J by 3 bases, with 14 bases of the junction left unmatched. From germline, CDR1 is PRHDT and CDR2 FYEKMQ (reference sequence). CDR3 DNA: TGTGCCAGCAGCTCCATAAACCGACAGGGGGCGTCGGACACTGAAGCTTTCTTT. It is translated as CASSSINRQGASDTEAFF.

The rearrangement links TRBV2 to TRBJ2-1; 7 bases match TRBD1. The germline gives CDR1 SNHLY, CDR2 FYNNEI. V lost 6 bases to trimming and J lost 3 bases; unmatched junction nucleotides: 8. CDR3 size: 15 residues. The CDR3 reads CASSDATGNYNEQFF. The CDR3, as DNA: TGTGCCAGCAGCGACGCGACAGGGAACTACAATGAGCAGTTCTTC.

The V call is TRBV6-1, the J call TRBJ2-3; TRBD2 matches at 8 bases. The CDR3 is made up of 15 amino acids. V dropped 6 bases and J dropped 1; count of bases not matched to a gene: 6. Germline V gives CDR1 MNHNS, CDR2 SASEGT. The CDR3 reads CASRGQTSGTDTQYF. Here the CDR3 DNA reads TGTGCCAGCAGGGGTCAGACTAGCGGCACAGATACGCAGTATTTT.

This chain uses TRBV29-1 with TRBJ2-1, with TRBD2 as a possible D gene (5 bases). V lost 4 bases and J lost 10, with 14 bases in between. The CDR3 consists of 12 residues. Per germline, CDR1 SQVTM and CDR2 ANQGSEA. The CDR3 nucleotides read TGCAGCGTTGTTGATGAGACGGGGGAGCAGTTCTTC. Amino acids: CSVVDETGEQFF.

The genes are TRBV18 and TRBJ2-1, with TRBD1 identical over 11 bases. This CDR3 contains 16 residues. Germline CDR1 and CDR2: KGHSH and LQKENI. V dropped 5 bases and J dropped 3; count of bases not matched to a gene: 6. The CDR3 bases are TGTGCCAGCTCATCAACCGGGACAGGGGGCTACAATGAGCAGTTCTTC. Translated, it gives CASSSTGTGGYNEQFF.

Here the CDR3 DNA reads TGTGCCAGCTCACCACGCACGATGGACAGTGCAACTAATGAAAAACTGTTTTTT. Translating it yields CASSPRTMDSATNEKLFF. The genes are TRBV18 and TRBJ1-4; possible D gene TRBD1, 6 bases. The CDR3 covers 18 residues. V lost 1 base, J lost 0 bases, and 15 bases lay in between. Per the germline V gene, CDR1 is KGHSH and CDR2 is LQKENI.

The chain has TRBV4-1 and TRBJ2-7; D gene uncertain. This CDR3 has 15 residues. Germline loops: CDR1 MGHRA, CDR2 YSYEKL. V was pared by 0 bases and J by 5 bases, with 14 bases between. The CDR3 bases are TGCGCCAGCAGCCAAGAACAAGGAGCCCCCCACGAGCAGTACTTC. Translating it yields CASSQEQGAPHEQYF.